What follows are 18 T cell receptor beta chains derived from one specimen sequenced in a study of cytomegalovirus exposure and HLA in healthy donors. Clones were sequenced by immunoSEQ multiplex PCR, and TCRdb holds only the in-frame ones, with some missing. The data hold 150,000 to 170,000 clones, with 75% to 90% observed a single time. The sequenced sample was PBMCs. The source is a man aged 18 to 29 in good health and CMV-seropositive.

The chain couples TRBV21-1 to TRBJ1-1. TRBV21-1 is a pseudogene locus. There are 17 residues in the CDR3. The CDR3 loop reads CASSNPRGSVTPTEAFF. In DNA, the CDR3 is TGTGCCAGCAGCAATCCCAGAGGATCAGTTACTCCTACTGAAGCTTTCTTT.

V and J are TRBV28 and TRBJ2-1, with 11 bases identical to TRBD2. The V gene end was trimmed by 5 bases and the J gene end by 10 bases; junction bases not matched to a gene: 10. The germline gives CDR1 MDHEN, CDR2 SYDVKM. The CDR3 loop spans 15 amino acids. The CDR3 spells CASSPMTSGVVEQFF. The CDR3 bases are TGTGCCAGCAGTCCCATGACTAGCGGGGTAGTGGAGCAGTTCTTC.

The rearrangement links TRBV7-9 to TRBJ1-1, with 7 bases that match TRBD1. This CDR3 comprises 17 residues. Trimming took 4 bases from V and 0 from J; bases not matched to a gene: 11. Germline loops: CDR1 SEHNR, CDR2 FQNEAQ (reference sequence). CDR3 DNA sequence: TGTGCCAGCAGCTGGAGACAGGGAATTAGTTTGAACACTGAAGCTTTCTTT. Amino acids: CASSWRQGISLNTEAFF.

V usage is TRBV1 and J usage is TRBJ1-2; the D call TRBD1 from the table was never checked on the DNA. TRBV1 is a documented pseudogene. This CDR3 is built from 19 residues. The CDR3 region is CTSSQAPRIQGIKLYGYTF. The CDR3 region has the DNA TGCACCAGCAGCCAAGCCCCGCGCATACAGGGAATTAAACTATATGGCTACACCTTC.

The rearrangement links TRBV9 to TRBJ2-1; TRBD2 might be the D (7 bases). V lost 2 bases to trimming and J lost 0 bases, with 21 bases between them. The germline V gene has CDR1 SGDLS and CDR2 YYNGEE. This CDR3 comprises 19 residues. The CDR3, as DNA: TGTGCCAGCAGCGTTTACAGGGATCTGCGGGAGAGCTCCTACAATGAGCAGTTCTTC. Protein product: CASSVYRDLRESSYNEQFF.

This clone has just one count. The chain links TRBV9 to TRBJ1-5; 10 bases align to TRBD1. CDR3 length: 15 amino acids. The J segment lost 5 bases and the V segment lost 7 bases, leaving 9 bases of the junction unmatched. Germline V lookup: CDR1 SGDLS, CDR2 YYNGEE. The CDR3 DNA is TGTGCCAGCGAAGTAGTTGACAGGGGGCATCAGCCCCAGCATTTT. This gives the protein CASEVVDRGHQPQHF.

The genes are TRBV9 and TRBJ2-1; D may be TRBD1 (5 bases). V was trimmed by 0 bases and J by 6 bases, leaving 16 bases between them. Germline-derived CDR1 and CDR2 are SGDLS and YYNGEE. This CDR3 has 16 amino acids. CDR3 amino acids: CASSVGGRVPANEQFF. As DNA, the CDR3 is TGTGCCAGCAGCGTAGGGGGCAGGGTGCCCGCCAATGAGCAGTTCTTC.

The CDR3 sequence is CASSYSGGSSYNEQFF. The CDR3 DNA sequence: TGTGCCAGCAGCTATAGCGGGGGGAGCTCCTACAATGAGCAGTTCTTC. The rearrangement links TRBV7-6 to TRBJ2-1, with 10 bases identical to TRBD2. With 4 bases clipped from V and 0 bases from J, the junction kept 3 bases outside the gene matches. This CDR3 is built from 16 residues. Germline V lookup: CDR1 SGHVS, CDR2 FNYEAQ.

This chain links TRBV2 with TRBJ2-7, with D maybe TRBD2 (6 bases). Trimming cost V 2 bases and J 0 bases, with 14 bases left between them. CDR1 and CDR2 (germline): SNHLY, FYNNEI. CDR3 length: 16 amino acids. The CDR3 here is CASSEPGGTRSYEQYF. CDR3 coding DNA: TGTGCCAGCAGTGAACCGGGCGGGACCCGCTCCTACGAGCAGTACTTC.

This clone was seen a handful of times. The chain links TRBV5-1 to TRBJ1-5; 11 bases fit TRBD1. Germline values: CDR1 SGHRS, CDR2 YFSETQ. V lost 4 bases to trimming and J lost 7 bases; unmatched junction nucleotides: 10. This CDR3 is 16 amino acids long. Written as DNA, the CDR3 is TGCGCCAGCAGCGCCGGGACAGGGGGAGTAGGGCAGCCCCAGCATTTT. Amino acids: CASSAGTGGVGQPQHF.

The CDR3 sequence: CASSLNPGGNSPLHF. The CDR3 DNA is TGTGCCAGCAGCTTAAATCCAGGGGGGAATTCACCCCTCCACTTT. The rearrangement uses TRBV7-3 and TRBJ1-6; 7 nucleotides match TRBD1. V dropped 1 base and J dropped 7; count of bases not matched to a gene: 4. This CDR3 spans 15 amino acids. CDR1 is SGHTA and CDR2 is FQGTGA in the germline V gene.

This CDR3 reads CASSQDVTGATNEKLFF. The CDR3 DNA sequence: TGCGCCAGCAGCCAAGATGTGACAGGGGCAACTAATGAAAAACTGTTTTTT. V usage is TRBV4-3 and J usage is TRBJ1-4; 8 nucleotides agree with TRBD1. Germline trimming cut 0 bases from V and 0 bases from J; bases unmatched to any gene: 3. Germline CDR1 LGHNA, CDR2 YSLEER. The CDR3 length is 17 residues.

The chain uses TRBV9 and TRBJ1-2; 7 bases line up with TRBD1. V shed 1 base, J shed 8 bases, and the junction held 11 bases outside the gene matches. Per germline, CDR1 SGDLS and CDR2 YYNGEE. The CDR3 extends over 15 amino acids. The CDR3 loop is CASSVPTGTAEGYTF. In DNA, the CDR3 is TGTGCCAGCAGCGTACCTACTGGGACAGCCGAAGGCTACACCTTC.

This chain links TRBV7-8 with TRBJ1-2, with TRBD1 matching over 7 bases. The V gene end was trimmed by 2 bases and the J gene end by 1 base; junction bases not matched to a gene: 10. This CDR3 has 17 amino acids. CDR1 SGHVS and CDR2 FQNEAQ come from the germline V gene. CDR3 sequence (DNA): TGTGCCAGCAGCTTAAAAGAGGGGACAGATTTTAACTATGGCTACACCTTC. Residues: CASSLKEGTDFNYGYTF.

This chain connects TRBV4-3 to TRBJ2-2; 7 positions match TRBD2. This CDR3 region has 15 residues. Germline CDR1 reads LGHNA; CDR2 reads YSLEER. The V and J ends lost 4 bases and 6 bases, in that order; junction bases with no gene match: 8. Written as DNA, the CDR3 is TGCGCCAGCAGCCTACTAGCTGGGGGGGCCGGGGAGCTGTTTTTT. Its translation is CASSLLAGGAGELFF.

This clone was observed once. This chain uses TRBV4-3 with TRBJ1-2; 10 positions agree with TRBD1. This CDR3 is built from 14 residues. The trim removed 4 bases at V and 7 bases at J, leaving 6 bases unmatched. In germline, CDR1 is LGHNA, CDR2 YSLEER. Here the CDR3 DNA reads TGCGCCAGCAGCCGCGGACAGGGGGGTGGTGGCTACACCTTC. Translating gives CASSRGQGGGGYTF.

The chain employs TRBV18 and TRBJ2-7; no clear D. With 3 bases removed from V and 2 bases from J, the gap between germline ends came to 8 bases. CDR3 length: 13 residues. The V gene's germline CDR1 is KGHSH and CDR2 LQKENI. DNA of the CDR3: TGTGCCAGCTCACCGGTGGCAGCCTACGAGCAGTACTTC. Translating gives CASSPVAAYEQYF.

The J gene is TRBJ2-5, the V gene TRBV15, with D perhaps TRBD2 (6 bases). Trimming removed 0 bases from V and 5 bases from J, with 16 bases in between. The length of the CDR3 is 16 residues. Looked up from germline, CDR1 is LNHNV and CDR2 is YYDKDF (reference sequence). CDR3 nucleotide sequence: TGTGCCACCAGCAGAGATCTAGGACGGAGGGTGGAGACCCAGTACTTC. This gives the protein CATSRDLGRRVETQYF.